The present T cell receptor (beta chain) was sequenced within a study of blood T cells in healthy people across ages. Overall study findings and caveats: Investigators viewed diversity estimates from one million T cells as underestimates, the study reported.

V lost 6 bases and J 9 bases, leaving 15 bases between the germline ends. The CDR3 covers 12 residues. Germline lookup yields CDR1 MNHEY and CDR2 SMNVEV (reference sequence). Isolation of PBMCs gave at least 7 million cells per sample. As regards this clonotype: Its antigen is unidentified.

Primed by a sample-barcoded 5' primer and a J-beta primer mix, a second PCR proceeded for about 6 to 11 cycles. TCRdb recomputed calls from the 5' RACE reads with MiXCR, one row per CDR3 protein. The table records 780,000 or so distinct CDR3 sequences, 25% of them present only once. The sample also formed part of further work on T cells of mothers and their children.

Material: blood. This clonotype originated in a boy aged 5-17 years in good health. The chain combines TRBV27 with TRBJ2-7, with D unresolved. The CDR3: CASSSTGLGQYF. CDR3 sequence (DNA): TGTGCCAGCAGCTCGACGGGCCTTGGGCAGTACTTC.